This T cell receptor (beta chain) was recorded in a study of CD8+CD57+ T cells in acquired aplastic anemia. Study-level background: Sorted CD4+ and CD8+ cell DNA averaged around 3.3 ug. Findings and limits, study-wide: The same twenty-nine CD8+ CDR3 sequences occurred in patients and in controls. Between the patient and control groups, CD8+ Simpson's diversity did not differ significantly.

The CDR3 is 14 residues long. Germline-derived CDR1 and CDR2 are SEHNR and FQNEAQ (reference sequence). With 5 bases clipped from V and 6 bases from J, the junction kept 7 bases outside the gene matches. A word on this clonotype: The antigen remains undetermined.

It was genomic DNA that served as the template for profiling TCR beta VDJ and CDR3. In TCRdb, the reads were re-called with MiXCR into one record per CDR3 protein. The repertoire has 250,000 to 350,000 distinct CDR3 sequences, 55% to 65% of them found once; the top ten carry 6.5% to 10%. This clonotype was sampled from a human donor with severe aplastic anemia or a healthy control (not recorded which). This chain links TRBV7-9 with TRBJ1-5; 7 bases fit TRBD1. Sequenced: sorted CD4+, CD8+, or CD8+CD57+ T cells (not recorded which) from PBMCs. This CDR3 reads CASSRGLVGQPQHF. The CDR3 DNA reads TGTGCCAGCAGCAGGGGGCTAGTTGGTCAGCCCCAGCATTTT.